A single sample is the source of the 7 T cell receptor beta chains below, sequenced in a study of T cell responses to AZD1222 COVID-19 vaccine. The method was immunoSEQ multiplex PCR; TCRdb's version includes in-frame clones alone and lacks a portion of them. The table includes approximately 45,000 clones, around nine tenths detected once. The input for sequencing was peripheral blood, taken 28 days after the second AZD1222 dose. Receptors were obtained from an adult who received the AZD1222 COVID-19 vaccine.

This clone was seen only once. This sequence joins TRBV6-2 or TRBV6-3 and TRBJ2-7, with D uncertain. Trimming pared 2 bases from V and 3 bases from J, leaving 20 bases between. The germline CDR1 and CDR2 sequences are MNHEY and SVGEGT. This CDR3 spans 17 amino acids. The CDR3 DNA is TGTGCCAGCAGTTACCCCTACGCTTCCCGCAATGTCTACGAGCAGTACTTC. Residues: CASSYPYASRNVYEQYF.

The rearrangement uses TRBV11-2 and TRBJ2-7, with D uncertain. Germline CDR1 is SGHAT and CDR2 is FQNNGV. V shed 0 bases and J shed 2 bases, with 11 bases lying between them. The CDR3 is 15 residues long. For the CDR3, the DNA is TGTGCCAGCAGCTTAGAGGGCTCTTGGGCCTACGAGCAGTACTTC. Its protein product is CASSLEGSWAYEQYF.

The V call is TRBV4-3, the J call TRBJ2-7; TRBD1 matches at 11 bases. Germline-derived CDR1 and CDR2 are LGHNA and YSLEER. With 1 base clipped from V and 5 bases from J, the junction kept 7 bases outside the gene matches. The length of the CDR3 is 16 residues. CDR3 DNA: TGCGCCAGCAGCCAAGGGGGGACAGGGGGTCACAACGAGCAGTACTTC. This codes for CASSQGGTGGHNEQYF.

This sequence joins TRBV27 and TRBJ2-7, with 9 bases matching TRBD2. The CDR3 is 14 amino acids. V dropped 3 bases and J dropped 6; count of bases not matched to a gene: 6. Germline V gene lookup returns CDR1 MNHEY and CDR2 SMNVEV (reference sequence). The CDR3 nucleotides read TGTGCCAGCAGTTTTAGCGGGAGCTTCGCCGAGCAGTACTTC. Its translation: CASSFSGSFAEQYF.

The DNA of the CDR3 is TGTGCCAGCAGCCCCGAAAGCGGGAGAGCCAATGAGCAGTTCTTC. It codes for CASSPESGRANEQFF. This chain connects TRBV28 to TRBJ2-1, with 8 bases aligning to TRBD2. The CDR3 consists of 15 residues. J lost 6 bases, V lost 6 bases, and 10 bases had no gene match. Germline V gives CDR1 MDHEN, CDR2 SYDVKM.

The CDR3 loop is CATSGQTASGANVLTF. The CDR3 DNA reads TGTGCCACCAGTGGCCAGACAGCGTCGGGGGCCAACGTCCTGACTTTC. The chain employs TRBV24-1 and TRBJ2-6; maybe TRBD1 (5 bases). Germline values: CDR1 KGHDR, CDR2 SFDVKD. The CDR3 runs to 16 residues. V was shortened by 5 bases and J by 4 bases, with 14 bases between the two germline ends.

The chain has TRBV6-6 and TRBJ2-6; perhaps TRBD2 as D (5 bases). Germline loops: CDR1 MNHNY, CDR2 SVGAGI (reference sequence). The CDR3 length is 13 residues. V was shortened by 6 bases and J by 2 bases, with 5 bases between the two germline ends. CDR3 sequence reads: CASSGTGANVLTF. In DNA form, the CDR3 reads TGTGCCAGCAGCGGGACTGGGGCCAACGTCCTGACTTTC.